One and the same sample provided the 11 T cell receptor beta chains below, sequenced in a study of STAT5B mutations in CD4+ large granular lymphocyte leukemia. Sequenced by immunoSEQ multiplex PCR; TCRdb stores in-frame clones only, minus some. The repertoire holds roughly 48,000 clones, with less than 85% as singletons. The sequenced sample consisted of CD4+ T cells from blood buffy coats. These receptors all come from a human donor in good health.

The chain couples TRBV9 to TRBJ2-5; 13 bases fit TRBD2. Unmatched junction bases numbered 8, after V lost 0 bases and J lost 3 bases. Looked up from germline, CDR1 is SGDLS and CDR2 is YYNGEE. The CDR3 loop spans 18 amino acids. Here the CDR3 reads CASSVGGGGLAGKETQYF. In DNA form, the CDR3 reads TGTGCCAGCAGCGTAGGAGGGGGGGGACTAGCGGGAAAAGAGACCCAGTACTTC.

This clone has a handful of counts. V is TRBV2 and J is TRBJ1-1; D gene unclear. Trimming removed 10 bases from V and 1 base from J, with 16 bases in between. Per the germline V gene, CDR1 is SNHLY and CDR2 is FYNNEI. The length of the CDR3 is 14 residues. The CDR3 protein is CATTEIDRNTEAFF. CDR3 nucleotides: TGTGCCACCACCGAGATAGACCGGAACACTGAAGCTTTCTTT. Filled out from reference TRBV2 and TRBJ1-1, the complete variable domain reads EPEVTQTPSHQVTQMGQEVILRCVPISNHLYFYWYRQILGQKVEFLVSFYNNEISEKSEIFDDQFSVERPDGSNFTLKIRSTKLEDSAMYFCATTEIDRNTEAFFGQGTRLTVV.

CDR3 nucleotide sequence: TGTGCCAGCAGCTTAGGAGTTACGCAGTATTTT. Its protein is CASSLGVTQYF. The chain is built from TRBV11-2 and TRBJ2-3; D unclear. The CDR3 length is 11 residues. CDR1 and CDR2 (germline): SGHAT, FQNNGV. Trimming took off 1 base at V and 8 bases at J, with 4 bases between the two ends.

CDR3 amino acids: CASRAGNEEGGYTEAFF. The CDR3 bases are TGTGCCAGCAGGGCAGGGAACGAGGAAGGGGGGTACACTGAAGCTTTCTTT. This chain connects TRBV25-1 to TRBJ1-1; D might be TRBD1 (6 bases). The V gene's germline CDR1 is MGHDK and CDR2 SYGVNS. This CDR3 has 17 amino acids. The V end lost 6 bases, the J end lost 3 bases, and 23 bases lay between the germline ends. The full variable domain, its missing parts supplied by reference TRBV25-1 and TRBJ1-1, is EADIYQTPRYLVIGTGKKITLECSQTMGHDKMYWYQQDPGMELHLIHYSYGVNSTEKGDLSSESTVSRIRTEHFPLTLESARPSHTSQYLCASRAGNEEGGYTEAFFGQGTRLTVV.

The chain links TRBV5-1 to TRBJ2-3, with a possible D match to TRBD1 (6 bases). The CDR3 is 15 amino acids. Germline assignment: CDR1 SGHRS and CDR2 YFSETQ. With 5 bases removed from V and 0 bases from J, the gap between germline ends came to 13 bases. The CDR3 is CASRGQQGSTDTQYF. Written as DNA, the CDR3 is TGCGCCAGCAGAGGGCAACAGGGAAGCACAGATACGCAGTATTTT.

This rearrangement joins TRBV6-6 to TRBJ1-5; D gene unclear. Germline CDR1 is MNHNY and CDR2 is SVGAGI (reference sequence). The V gene lost 6 bases and the J gene lost 11 bases, with 17 bases spanning the gap. This CDR3 is 13 amino acids long. The CDR3 coding sequence is TGTGCCAGCAGCGGGGAGAACCTCAAGACCCAGCATTTT. Translating gives CASSGENLKTQHF.

The rearrangement links TRBV18 to TRBJ1-6; D not resolved. The CDR3 runs to 16 residues. The germline V gene has CDR1 KGHSH and CDR2 LQKENI. V was trimmed by 5 bases and J by 9 bases, leaving 20 bases between them. The CDR3 nucleotides are TGTGCCAGCTCAGCTACGGGGTTTTCGGGTGGTTCACCCCTCCACTTT. This sequence encodes CASSATGFSGGSPLHF.

The DNA for the CDR3 is TGTGCCAGTACCCCTACCTCGGCCGGGACAGGGGGAGGAAACATTCAGTACTTC. It yields the protein CASTPTSAGTGGGNIQYF. V is TRBV19 and J is TRBJ2-4; 11 bases align to TRBD1. The CDR3 loop spans 18 amino acids. Germline trimming cut 7 bases from V and 6 bases from J; bases unmatched to any gene: 17. Germline CDR1 and CDR2: LNHDA and SQIVND (reference sequence).

The chain has TRBV7-9 and TRBJ1-1; 7 bases agree with TRBD1. V shed 2 bases and J 4 bases; nucleotides not matched to a gene: 7. CDR3 size: 15 residues. The germline CDR1 and CDR2 sequences are SEHNR and FQNEAQ (reference sequence). The CDR3 region has the DNA TGTGCCAGCAGCTTAACAGGGGCTCAGGGCACTGAAGCTTTCTTT. Translated: CASSLTGAQGTEAFF.

The CDR3, as DNA: TGTGCCAGCAGCCCTCCAAAGACAGGGGTAGGTTCACCCCTCCACTTT. It codes for CASSPPKTGVGSPLHF. The chain uses TRBV28 and TRBJ1-6; 8 nucleotides match TRBD1. After removal of 6 bases from V and 9 bases from J, the junction contained 13 bases not matched to a gene. Germline CDR1 is MDHEN and CDR2 is SYDVKM. The CDR3 contains 16 residues.

The chain couples TRBV7-6 to TRBJ2-3, with 8 bases that match TRBD1. The CDR3 length is 16 residues. Germline lookup yields CDR1 SGHVS and CDR2 FNYEAQ. V trimming: 1 base; J trimming: 6 bases; junction bases outside the gene matches: 9. This CDR3 is CASSLGDRGTGDTQYF. For the CDR3, the DNA is TGTGCCAGCAGCTTAGGTGACAGGGGAACGGGGGATACGCAGTATTTT.